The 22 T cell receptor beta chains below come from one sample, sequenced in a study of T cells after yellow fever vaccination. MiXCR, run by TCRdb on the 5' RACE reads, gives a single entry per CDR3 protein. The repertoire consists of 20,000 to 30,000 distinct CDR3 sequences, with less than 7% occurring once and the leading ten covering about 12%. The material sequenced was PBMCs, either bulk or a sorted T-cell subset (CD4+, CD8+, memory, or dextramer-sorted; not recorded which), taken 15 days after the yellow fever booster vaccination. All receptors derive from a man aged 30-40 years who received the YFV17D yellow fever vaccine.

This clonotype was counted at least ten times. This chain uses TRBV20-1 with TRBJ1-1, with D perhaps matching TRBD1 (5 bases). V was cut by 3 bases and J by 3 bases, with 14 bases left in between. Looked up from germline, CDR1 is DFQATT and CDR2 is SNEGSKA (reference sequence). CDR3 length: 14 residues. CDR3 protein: CSASPGPVDTEAFF. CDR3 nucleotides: TGCAGTGCTAGTCCAGGGCCTGTGGACACTGAAGCTTTCTTT.

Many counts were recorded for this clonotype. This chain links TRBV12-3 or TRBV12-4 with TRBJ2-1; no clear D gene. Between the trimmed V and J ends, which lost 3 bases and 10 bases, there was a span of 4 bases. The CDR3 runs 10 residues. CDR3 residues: CASSLGEQFF. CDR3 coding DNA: TGTGCCAGCAGTTTGGGGGAGCAGTTCTTC.

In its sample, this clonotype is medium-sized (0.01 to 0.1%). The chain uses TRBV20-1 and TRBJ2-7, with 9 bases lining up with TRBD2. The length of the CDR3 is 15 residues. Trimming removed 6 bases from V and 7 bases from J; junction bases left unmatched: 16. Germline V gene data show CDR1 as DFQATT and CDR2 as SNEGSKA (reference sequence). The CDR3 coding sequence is TGCAGTGCGGAGAGTAGCGGGAGCGGGTCTCGGGAGCAGTACTTC. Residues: CSAESSGSGSREQYF.

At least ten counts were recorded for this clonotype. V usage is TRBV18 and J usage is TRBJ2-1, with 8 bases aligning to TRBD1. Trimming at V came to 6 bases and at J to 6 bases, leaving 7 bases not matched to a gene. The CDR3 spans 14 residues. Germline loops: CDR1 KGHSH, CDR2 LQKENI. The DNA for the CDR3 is TGTGCCAGCTCTCCCGGACAGGGAATCAATGAGCAGTTCTTC. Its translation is CASSPGQGINEQFF.

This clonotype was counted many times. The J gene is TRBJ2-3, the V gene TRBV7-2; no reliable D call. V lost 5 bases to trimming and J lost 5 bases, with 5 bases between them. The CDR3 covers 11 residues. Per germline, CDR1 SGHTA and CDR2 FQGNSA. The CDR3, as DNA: TGTGCCAGCAGCCTGAGAGATACGCAGTATTTT. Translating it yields CASSLRDTQYF.

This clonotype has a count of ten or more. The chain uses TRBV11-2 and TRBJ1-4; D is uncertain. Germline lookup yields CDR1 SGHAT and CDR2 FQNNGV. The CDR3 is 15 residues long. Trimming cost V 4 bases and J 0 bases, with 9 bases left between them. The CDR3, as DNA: TGTGCCAGCAGCTCGGCGCGAGCAACTAATGAAAAACTGTTTTTT. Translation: CASSSARATNEKLFF.

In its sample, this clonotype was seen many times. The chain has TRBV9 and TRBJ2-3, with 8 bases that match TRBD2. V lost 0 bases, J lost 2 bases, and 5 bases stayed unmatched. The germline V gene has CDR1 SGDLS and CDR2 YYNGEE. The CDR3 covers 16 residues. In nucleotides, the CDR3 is TGTGCCAGCAGCGTAGAGTCGGGAGGGGTCACAGATACGCAGTATTTT. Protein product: CASSVESGGVTDTQYF. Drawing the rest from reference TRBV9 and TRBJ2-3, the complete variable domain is DSGVTQTPKHLITATGQRVTLRCSPRSGDLSVYWYQQSLDQGLQFLIQYYNGEERAKGNILERFSAQQFPDLHSELNLSSLELGDSALYFCASSVESGGVTDTQYFGPGTRLTVL.

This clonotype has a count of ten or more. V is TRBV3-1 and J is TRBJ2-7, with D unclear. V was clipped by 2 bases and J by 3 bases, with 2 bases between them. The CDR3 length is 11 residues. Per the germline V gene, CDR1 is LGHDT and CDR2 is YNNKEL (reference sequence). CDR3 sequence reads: CASSQFYEQYF. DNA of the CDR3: TGTGCCAGCAGCCAATTCTACGAGCAGTACTTC.

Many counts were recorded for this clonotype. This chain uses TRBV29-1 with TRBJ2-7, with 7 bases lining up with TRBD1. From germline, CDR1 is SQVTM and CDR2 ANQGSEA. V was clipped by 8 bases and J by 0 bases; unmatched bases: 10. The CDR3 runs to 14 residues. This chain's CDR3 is CSISGTASSYEQYF. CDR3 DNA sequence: TGCAGCATCTCCGGGACAGCGAGCTCCTACGAGCAGTACTTC.

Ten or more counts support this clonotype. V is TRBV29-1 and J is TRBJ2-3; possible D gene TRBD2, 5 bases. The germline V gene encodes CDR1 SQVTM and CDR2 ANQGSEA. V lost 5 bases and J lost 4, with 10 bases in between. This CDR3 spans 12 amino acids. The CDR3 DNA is TGCAGCGTTCTTTCCGGGGCAGATACGCAGTATTTT. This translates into CSVLSGADTQYF.

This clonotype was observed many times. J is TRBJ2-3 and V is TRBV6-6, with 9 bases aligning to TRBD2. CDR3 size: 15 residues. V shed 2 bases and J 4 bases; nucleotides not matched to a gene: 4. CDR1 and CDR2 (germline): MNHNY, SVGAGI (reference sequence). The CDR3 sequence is CASSYGSGSPDTQYF. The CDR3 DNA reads TGTGCCAGCAGTTACGGTAGCGGGAGCCCAGATACGCAGTATTTT.

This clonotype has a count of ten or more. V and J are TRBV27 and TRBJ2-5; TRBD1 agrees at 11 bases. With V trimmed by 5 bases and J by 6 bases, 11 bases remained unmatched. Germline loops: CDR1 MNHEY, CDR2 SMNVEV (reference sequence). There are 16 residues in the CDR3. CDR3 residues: CASSIKDRGPLQTQYF. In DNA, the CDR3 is TGTGCCAGCAGTATCAAGGACAGGGGGCCCCTTCAGACCCAGTACTTC.

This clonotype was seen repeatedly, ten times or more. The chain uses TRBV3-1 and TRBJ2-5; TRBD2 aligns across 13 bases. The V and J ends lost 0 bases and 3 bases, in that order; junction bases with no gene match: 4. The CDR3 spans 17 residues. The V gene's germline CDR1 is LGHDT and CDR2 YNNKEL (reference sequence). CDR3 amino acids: CASSQDVGTSGKETQYF. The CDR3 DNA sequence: TGTGCCAGCAGCCAAGACGTAGGGACTAGCGGGAAAGAGACCCAGTACTTC.

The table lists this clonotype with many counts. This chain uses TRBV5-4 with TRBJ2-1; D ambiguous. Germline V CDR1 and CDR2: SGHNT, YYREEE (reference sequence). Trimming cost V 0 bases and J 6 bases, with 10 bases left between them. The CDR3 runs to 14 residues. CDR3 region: CASSLVRTPNEQFF. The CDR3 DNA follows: TGTGCCAGCAGCTTGGTCCGGACGCCCAATGAGCAGTTCTTC. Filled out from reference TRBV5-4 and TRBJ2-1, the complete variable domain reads ETGVTQSPTHLIKTRGQQVTLRCSSQSGHNTVSWYQQALGQGPQFIFQYYREEENGRGNFPPRFSGLQFPNYSSELNVNALELDDSALYLCASSLVRTPNEQFFGPGTRLTVL.

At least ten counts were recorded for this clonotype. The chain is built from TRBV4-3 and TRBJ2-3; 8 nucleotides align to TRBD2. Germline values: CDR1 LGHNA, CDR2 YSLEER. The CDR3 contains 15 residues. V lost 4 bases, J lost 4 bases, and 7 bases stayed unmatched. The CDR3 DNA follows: TGCGCCAGCAGCCGGGGTAGCGGGAACGCAGATACGCAGTATTTT. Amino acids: CASSRGSGNADTQYF.

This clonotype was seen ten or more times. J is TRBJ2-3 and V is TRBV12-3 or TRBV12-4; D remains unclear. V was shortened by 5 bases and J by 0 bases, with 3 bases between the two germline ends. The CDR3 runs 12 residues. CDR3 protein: CASSPSTDTQYF. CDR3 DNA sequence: TGTGCCAGCAGTCCGAGCACAGATACGCAGTATTTT.

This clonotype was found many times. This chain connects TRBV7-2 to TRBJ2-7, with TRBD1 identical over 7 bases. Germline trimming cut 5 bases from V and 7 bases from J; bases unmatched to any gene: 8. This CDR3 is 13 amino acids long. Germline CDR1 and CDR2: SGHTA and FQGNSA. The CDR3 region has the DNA TGTGCCAGCAGCCAGACAGGGTCCGGTGAGCAGTACTTC. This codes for CASSQTGSGEQYF.

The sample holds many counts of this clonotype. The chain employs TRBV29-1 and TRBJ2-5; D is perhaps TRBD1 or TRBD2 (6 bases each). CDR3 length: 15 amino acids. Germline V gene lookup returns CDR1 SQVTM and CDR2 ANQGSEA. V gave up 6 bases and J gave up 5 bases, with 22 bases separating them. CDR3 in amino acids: CSVRGSEAGGETQYF. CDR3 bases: TGCAGCGTCAGGGGTTCGGAAGCTGGGGGGGAGACCCAGTACTTC.

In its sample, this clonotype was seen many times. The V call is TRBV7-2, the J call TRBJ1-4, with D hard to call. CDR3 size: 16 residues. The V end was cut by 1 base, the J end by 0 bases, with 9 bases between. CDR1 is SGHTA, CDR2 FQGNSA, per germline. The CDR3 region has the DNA TGTGCCAGCAGCTTAGGGCGACTGACAACTAATGAAAAACTGTTTTTT. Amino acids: CASSLGRLTTNEKLFF. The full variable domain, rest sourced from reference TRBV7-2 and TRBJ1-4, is GAGVSQSPSNKVTEKGKDVELRCDPISGHTALYWYRQSLGQGLEFLIYFQGNSAPDKSGLPSDRFSAERTGGSVSTLTIQRTQQEDSAVYLCASSLGRLTTNEKLFFGSGTQLSVL.

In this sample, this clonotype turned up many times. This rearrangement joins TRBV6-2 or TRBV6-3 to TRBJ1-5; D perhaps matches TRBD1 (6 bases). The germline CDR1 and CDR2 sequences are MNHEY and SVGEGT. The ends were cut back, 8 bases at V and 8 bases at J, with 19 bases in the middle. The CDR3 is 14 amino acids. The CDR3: CASEGGGSSKPQHF. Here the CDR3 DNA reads TGTGCCAGCGAAGGAGGGGGATCTAGCAAGCCCCAGCATTTT.

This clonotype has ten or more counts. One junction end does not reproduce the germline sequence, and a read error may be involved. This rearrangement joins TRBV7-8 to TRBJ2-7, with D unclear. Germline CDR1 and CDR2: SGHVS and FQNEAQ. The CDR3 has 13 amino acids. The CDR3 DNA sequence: TGTGCCAGCAGTTTAGTCGCCTCCTACGAGCAGTACTTC. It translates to CASSLVASYEQYF.

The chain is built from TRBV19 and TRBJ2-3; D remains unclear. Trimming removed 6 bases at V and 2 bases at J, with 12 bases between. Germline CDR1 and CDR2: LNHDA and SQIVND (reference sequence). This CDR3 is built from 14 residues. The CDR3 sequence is CASRSEIDTDTQYF. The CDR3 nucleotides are TGTGCCAGTAGGTCGGAGATTGACACAGATACGCAGTATTTT.